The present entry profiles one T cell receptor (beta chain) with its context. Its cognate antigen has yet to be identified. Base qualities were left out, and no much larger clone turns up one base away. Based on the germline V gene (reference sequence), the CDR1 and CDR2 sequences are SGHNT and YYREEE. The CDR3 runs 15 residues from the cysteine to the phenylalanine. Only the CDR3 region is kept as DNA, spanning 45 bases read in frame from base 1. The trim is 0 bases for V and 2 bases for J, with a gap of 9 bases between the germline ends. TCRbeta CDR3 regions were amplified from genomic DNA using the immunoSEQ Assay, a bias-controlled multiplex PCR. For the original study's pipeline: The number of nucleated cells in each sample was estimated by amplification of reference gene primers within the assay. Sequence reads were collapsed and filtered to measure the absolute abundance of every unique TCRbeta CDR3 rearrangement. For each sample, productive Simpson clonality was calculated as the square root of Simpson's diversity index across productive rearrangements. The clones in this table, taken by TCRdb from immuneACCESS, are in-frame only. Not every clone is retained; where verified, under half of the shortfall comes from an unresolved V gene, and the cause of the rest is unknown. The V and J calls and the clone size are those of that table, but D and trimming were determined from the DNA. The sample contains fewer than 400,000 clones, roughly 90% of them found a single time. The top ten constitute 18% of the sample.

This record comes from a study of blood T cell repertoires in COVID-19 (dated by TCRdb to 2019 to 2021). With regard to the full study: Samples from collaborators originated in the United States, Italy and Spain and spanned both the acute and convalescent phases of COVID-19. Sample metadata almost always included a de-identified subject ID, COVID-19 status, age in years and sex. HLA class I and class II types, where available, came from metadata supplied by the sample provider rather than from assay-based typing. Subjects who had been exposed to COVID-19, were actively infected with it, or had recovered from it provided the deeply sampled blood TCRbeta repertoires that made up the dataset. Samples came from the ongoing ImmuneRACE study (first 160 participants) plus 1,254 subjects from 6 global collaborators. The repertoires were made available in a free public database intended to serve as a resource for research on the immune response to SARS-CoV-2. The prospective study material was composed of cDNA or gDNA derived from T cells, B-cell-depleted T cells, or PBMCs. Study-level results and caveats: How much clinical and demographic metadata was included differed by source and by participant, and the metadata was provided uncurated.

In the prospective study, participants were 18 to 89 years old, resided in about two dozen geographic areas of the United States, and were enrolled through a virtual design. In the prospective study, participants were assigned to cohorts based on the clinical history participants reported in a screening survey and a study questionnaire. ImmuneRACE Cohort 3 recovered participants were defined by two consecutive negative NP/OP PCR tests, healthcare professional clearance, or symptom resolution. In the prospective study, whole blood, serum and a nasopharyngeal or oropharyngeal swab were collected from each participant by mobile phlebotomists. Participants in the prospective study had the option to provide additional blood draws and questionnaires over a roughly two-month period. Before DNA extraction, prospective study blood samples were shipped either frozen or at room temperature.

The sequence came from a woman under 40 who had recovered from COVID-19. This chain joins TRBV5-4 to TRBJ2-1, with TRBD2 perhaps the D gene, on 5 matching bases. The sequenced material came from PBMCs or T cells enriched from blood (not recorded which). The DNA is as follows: TGTGCCAGCAGCTTGGCCGGGCGGGCCTACAATGAGCAGTTCTTC. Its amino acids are CASSLAGRAYNEQFF.